The 12 T cell receptor beta chains given below trace back to one sample, sequenced in a study of T cells after yellow fever vaccination. TCRdb called the 5' RACE reads again in MiXCR, with one record for every CDR3 protein. Altogether 450,000 to 600,000 distinct CDR3 sequences are present, about a sixth being singletons, with the ten largest covering roughly 17%. This specimen was PBMCs, taken 4 to 5 days after the first yellow fever vaccination. These receptors were collected from a man younger than 35 who received the YFV17D yellow fever vaccine.

V is TRBV4-3 and J is TRBJ1-6, with TRBD1 matching 8 bases. J lost 7 bases, V lost 0 bases, and 5 bases had no gene match. Germline V CDR1 and CDR2: LGHNA, YSLEER. This CDR3 has 16 amino acids. CDR3 nucleotide sequence: TGCGCCAGCAGCCAAGACCGACAGGGGAAAAATTCACCCCTCCACTTT. Translation gives CASSQDRQGKNSPLHF.

This clonotype was detected many times. The chain is built from TRBV4-2 and TRBJ2-5; D gene uncertain. This CDR3 comprises 13 residues. Trimming removed 0 bases at V and 5 bases at J, with 7 bases between. Germline V gene lookup returns CDR1 LGHNA and CDR2 YNFKEQ. Here the CDR3 reads CASSQDRVETQYF. The CDR3 DNA is TGTGCCAGCAGCCAAGATAGGGTGGAGACCCAGTACTTC.

In this sample, this clonotype turned up many times. The chain recombines TRBV5-6 with TRBJ2-1, with D perhaps TRBD1 or TRBD2 (5 bases each). CDR1 and CDR2 from the germline V gene are SGHDT and YYEEEE. V gave up 3 bases and J gave up 8 bases, with 18 bases separating them. There are 15 residues in the CDR3. The CDR3 nucleotides are TGTGCCAGCAGCTCCCTGGGGGTGATGGCGGATGAGCAGTTCTTC. This encodes CASSSLGVMADEQFF.

This clonotype was counted between two and nine times. The rearrangement uses TRBV15 and TRBJ2-5, with 13 bases lining up with TRBD2. Trimming removed 1 base from V and 1 base from J; junction bases left unmatched: 0. The CDR3 has 16 residues. Germline V gene lookup returns CDR1 LNHNV and CDR2 YYDKDF (reference sequence). The CDR3 sequence is CATSRGLAGGQETQYF. CDR3 sequence (DNA): TGTGCCACCAGCAGAGGACTAGCGGGGGGCCAAGAGACCCAGTACTTC.

In this sample, this clonotype turned up a few times. The genes are TRBV20-1 and TRBJ1-1; no clear D gene. The CDR3 covers 16 residues. The V end lost 4 bases, the J end lost 3 bases, and 21 bases lay between the germline ends. Germline loops: CDR1 DFQATT, CDR2 SNEGSKA (reference sequence). In DNA form, the CDR3 reads TGCAGTGCTATAATCCTCGCAAATGATAGGGACACTGAAGCTTTCTTT. Its protein is CSAIILANDRDTEAFF.

This clonotype occurred a few times. The chain employs TRBV7-8 and TRBJ2-5; a weak D match, TRBD2 (5 bases). In germline, CDR1 is SGHVS, CDR2 FQNEAQ. This CDR3 region has 12 residues. Trimming cost V 6 bases and J 7 bases, with 12 bases left between them. The CDR3 sequence is CASSWLAGTQYF. CDR3 sequence (DNA): TGTGCCAGCAGTTGGCTAGCTGGGACCCAGTACTTC.

The J gene is TRBJ1-2, the V gene TRBV7-9; 10 nucleotides match TRBD1. CDR3 length: 15 residues. Germline V gene data show CDR1 as SEHNR and CDR2 as FQNEAQ (reference sequence). The V gene end was trimmed by 0 bases and the J gene end by 5 bases; junction bases not matched to a gene: 3. The CDR3 bases are TGTGCCAGCAGCTTAGCGGGGGACAGGGGATATGGCTACACCTTC. This codes for CASSLAGDRGYGYTF.

This chain uses TRBV27 with TRBJ1-5, with D perhaps matching TRBD1 (5 bases). The CDR3 is made up of 12 amino acids. Per the germline V gene, CDR1 is MNHEY and CDR2 is SMNVEV (reference sequence). Trimming removed 9 bases at V and 7 bases at J, with 13 bases between. The chain's CDR3 is CASQGVGQPQHF. In nucleotides, the CDR3 is TGTGCCAGTCAGGGAGTAGGGCAGCCCCAGCATTTT.

The gene calls are TRBV6-5 and TRBJ2-1; 9 positions agree with TRBD2. Trimming at V came to 3 bases and at J to 7 bases, leaving 7 bases not matched to a gene. Germline V gene sequence: CDR1 MNHEY, CDR2 SVGAGI. CDR3 length: 15 amino acids. The CDR3 protein is CASSYMLAGINEQFF. CDR3 DNA sequence: TGTGCCAGCAGTTATATGCTAGCGGGGATAAATGAGCAGTTCTTC.

The rearrangement links TRBV27 to TRBJ2-2; D might be TRBD1 or TRBD2, each matching 6 bases. CDR3 length: 13 amino acids. V dropped 2 bases and J dropped 9 bases, with 10 bases sitting between them. In germline, CDR1 is MNHEY, CDR2 SMNVEV (reference sequence). CDR3 residues: CASSLRGRRELFF. DNA of the CDR3: TGTGCCAGCAGTTTACGGGGGCGCCGGGAGCTGTTTTTT.

This clonotype was detected only a few times. This sequence joins TRBV20-1 and TRBJ1-5; D unresolved. With 3 bases removed from V and 3 bases from J, the gap between germline ends came to 15 bases. The CDR3 extends over 15 amino acids. The V gene's germline CDR1 is DFQATT and CDR2 SNEGSKA (reference sequence). The CDR3 DNA sequence: TGCAGTGCTAGTAGCGCAGGCCCAATCAATCAGCCCCAGCATTTT. Translating gives CSASSAGPINQPQHF.

The V call is TRBV4-2, the J call TRBJ1-3; no firm D call. The germline V gene has CDR1 LGHNA and CDR2 YNFKEQ. The CDR3 consists of 16 residues. V lost 1 base and J 0 bases, leaving 10 bases between the germline ends. The CDR3 is CASSQAFLPSGNTIYF. In nucleotides, the CDR3 is TGTGCCAGCAGCCAAGCGTTCCTACCCTCTGGAAACACCATATATTTT.